A single T cell receptor (beta chain) is shown here with its context. Its target is unknown. Extracted RNA was reverse transcribed, and the resulting cDNA served as sequencing template. Sequencing used immunoSEQ multiplex PCR; TCRdb keeps in-frame clones, though not all of them. The table includes 90,000 or so clones, roughly 46% detected once. This entry comes from a study of CD8+ T cells in alopecia areata. Notes on the study in general: TCR sharing was clearer in mice than between patients, perhaps partly owing to patient HLA diversity. Scalp data also include sequences from resident alphabeta T cells of normal skin. How baseline CD8+ expansion relates to response remains uncertain (there was one nonresponder). Scalp clonality decreased significantly with tofacitinib, and so did expanded CD8+ clones among the top 100.

Trimming cost V 3 bases and J 4 bases, with 8 bases left between them. This CDR3 is built from 13 residues. In germline, CDR1 is MGHRA, CDR2 YSYEKL. Treatment reported: oral pan-JAK inhibitor, 5-10 mg twice daily. The V gene is TRBV4-1, the J gene TRBJ2-3; possibly TRBD1 or TRBD2 for D (5 bases each). The sample was CD8+ T cells sorted from blood, taken at week 24, from a patient treated with tofacitinib. The TCR was taken from a human donor with alopecia areata. The CDR3 loop is CASSQGTADTQYF. The CDR3 region has the DNA TGCGCCAGCAGCCAGGGGACCGCAGATACGCAGTATTTT.